This record covers a single T cell receptor (beta chain). Antigen specificity is unknown. This sample was taken from a study of cytomegalovirus exposure and HLA in healthy donors. Study-level information: The 550 to 800 first-cohort repertoires and the 120 or so validation repertoires shared the same platform, a later analysis reported. Points from the study as a whole: Most TCR sequences were seen very rarely across donors, but some public TCRs occurred in many.

Donors came from a validation cohort of fewer than 150 subjects, distinct from the first 666-subject cohort. Repertoires were generated with immunoSEQ multiplex PCR, while TCRdb's copy carries only in-frame clones and drops some. Of 85,000 to 130,000 clones in the sample, approximately 90% were seen once. This CDR3 contains 14 residues. Trimming pared 4 bases from V and 4 bases from J, leaving 12 bases between. CDR1 and CDR2 from the germline V gene are MNHEY and SMNVEV (reference sequence). The chain uses TRBV27 and TRBJ2-3, with a tentative D call TRBD2 (6 bases). This sequence originates from a young woman in good health and CMV-seropositive. Sample: PBMCs. CDR3 residues: CASSSRLGPDTQYF. The CDR3 DNA sequence: TGTGCCAGCAGTTCCCGACTAGGTCCAGATACGCAGTATTTT.